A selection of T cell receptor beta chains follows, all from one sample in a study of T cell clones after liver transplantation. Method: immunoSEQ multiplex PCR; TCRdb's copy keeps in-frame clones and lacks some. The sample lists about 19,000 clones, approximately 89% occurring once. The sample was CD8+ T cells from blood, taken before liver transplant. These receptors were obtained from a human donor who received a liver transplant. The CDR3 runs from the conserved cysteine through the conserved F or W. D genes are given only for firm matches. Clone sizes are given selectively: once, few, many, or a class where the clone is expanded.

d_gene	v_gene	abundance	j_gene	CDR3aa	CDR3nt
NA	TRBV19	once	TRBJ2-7	CASSIATGSYEQYF	TGTGCCAGTAGTATCGCCACAGGCTCATACGAGCAGTACTTC
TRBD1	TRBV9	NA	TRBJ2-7	CASSVAPTGQYEQYF	TGTGCCAGCAGCGTAGCTCCGACAGGGCAATACGAGCAGTACTTC
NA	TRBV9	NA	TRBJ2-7	CASSVGRVTYEQYF	TGTGCCAGCAGCGTTGGTCGGGTCACCTACGAGCAGTACTTC
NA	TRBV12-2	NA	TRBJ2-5	CASRPLWRHETQYF	TGTGCAAGTCGCCCCTTATGGCGCCACGAGACCCAGTACTTC
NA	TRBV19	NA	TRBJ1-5	CASSIGGSNQPQHF	TGTGCCAGTAGTATAGGGGGGAGCAATCAGCCCCAGCATTTT
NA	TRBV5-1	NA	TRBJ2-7	CASSLSGTPPPYEQYF	TGCGCCAGCAGCTTATCAGGGACTCCCCCTCCCTACGAGCAGTACTTC
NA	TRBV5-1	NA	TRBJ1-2	CASSLAMGRAGYTF	TGCGCCAGCAGCTTGGCCATGGGGCGCGCAGGCTACACCTTC
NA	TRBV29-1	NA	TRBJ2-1	CSVEGGAYNEQFF	TGCAGCGTTGAAGGGGGCGCCTACAATGAGCAGTTCTTC
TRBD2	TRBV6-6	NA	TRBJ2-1	CASSYSAGGTYNEQFF	TGTGCCAGCAGTTACTCCGCGGGAGGGACCTACAATGAGCAGTTCTTC
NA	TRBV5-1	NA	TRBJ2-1	CASSLGVSSYNEQFF	TGCGCCAGCAGCTTGGGGGTAAGCTCCTACAATGAGCAGTTCTTC
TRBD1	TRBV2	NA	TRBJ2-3	CASSFRGRETDTQYF	TGTGCCAGCAGTTTCAGGGGGCGTGAGACAGATACGCAGTATTTT
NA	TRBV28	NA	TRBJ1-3	CASSTPYYSGNTIYF	TGTGCCAGCTCTACACCTTATTACTCTGGAAACACCATATATTTT
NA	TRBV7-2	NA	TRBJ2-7	CASSFIGAGAEQYF	TGTGCCAGCAGTTTTATCGGGGCAGGGGCCGAGCAGTACTTC
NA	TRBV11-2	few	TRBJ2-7	CASSFSRSYEQYF	TGTGCCAGCAGCTTTAGCAGGTCCTACGAGCAGTACTTC
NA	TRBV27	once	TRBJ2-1	CASSIPGNEQFF	TGTGCCAGCAGCATCCCGGGCAATGAGCAGTTCTTC
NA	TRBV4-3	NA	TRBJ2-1	CASSQEIDYYNEQFF	TGCGCCAGCAGCCAAGAAATAGACTATTACAATGAGCAGTTCTTC
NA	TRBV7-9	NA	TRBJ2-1	CASSLEGIPGNEQFF	TGTGCCAGCAGCTTAGAGGGTATCCCGGGCAATGAGCAGTTCTTC
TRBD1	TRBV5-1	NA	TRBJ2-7	CASSLTGVTEQYF	TGCGCCAGCAGCCTCACAGGGGTTACGGAGCAGTACTTC
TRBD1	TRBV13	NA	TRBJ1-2	CASSRTRDRGVGGYTF	TGTGCCAGCAGCCGCACGCGGGACAGGGGAGTGGGTGGCTACACCTTC
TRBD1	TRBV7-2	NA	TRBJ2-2	CASSPGTVIWTGELFF	TGTGCCAGCAGCCCCGGGACAGTGATCTGGACCGGGGAGCTGTTTTTT
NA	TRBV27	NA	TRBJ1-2	CASSPPGASGYTF	TGTGCCAGCAGTCCCCCAGGGGCGAGTGGCTACACCTTC
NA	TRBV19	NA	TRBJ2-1	CASSSHDLGIASYNEQFF	TGTGCCAGTAGTTCTCACGACTTAGGTATAGCGAGTTACAATGAGCAGTTCTTC
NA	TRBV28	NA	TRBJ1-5	CASSPSQAGQPQHF	TGTGCCAGCAGTCCTTCCCAGGCGGGACAGCCCCAGCATTTT
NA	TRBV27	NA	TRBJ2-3	CASSFGPNTDTQYF	TGTGCCAGCAGTTTCGGGCCAAACACAGATACGCAGTATTTT
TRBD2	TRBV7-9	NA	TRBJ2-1	CASSLDVSGSGEWDEQFF	TGTGCCAGCAGCTTAGATGTTAGCGGGAGTGGGGAGTGGGATGAGCAGTTCTTC
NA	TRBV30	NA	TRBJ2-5	CAWSPMGLAGTQYF	TGTGCCTGGAGCCCAATGGGTCTAGCCGGGACCCAGTACTTC
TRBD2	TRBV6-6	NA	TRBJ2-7	CASISGTSVYEQYF	TGTGCCAGCATATCCGGGACTAGCGTCTACGAGCAGTACTTC
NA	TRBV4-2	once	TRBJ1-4	CASSHGPGATNEKLFF	TGTGCCAGCAGCCATGGTCCGGGGGCAACTAATGAAAAACTGTTTTTT
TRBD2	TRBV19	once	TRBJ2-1	CASTSSGRAGEQFF	TGTGCCAGTACCTCTAGCGGGAGGGCCGGGGAGCAGTTCTTC
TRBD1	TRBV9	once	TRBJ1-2	CASRGDRPDRSQGYTF	TGTGCCAGCAGGGGGGACAGGCCCGATCGATCTCAGGGCTACACCTTC
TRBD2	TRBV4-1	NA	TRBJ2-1	CASSHDGLAGAYNEQFF	TGCGCCAGCAGCCACGACGGACTAGCGGGGGCCTACAATGAGCAGTTCTTC
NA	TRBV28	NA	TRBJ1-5	CASSSPGGYSNQPQHF	TGTGCCAGCAGTTCCCCCGGCGGGTATAGCAATCAGCCCCAGCATTTT
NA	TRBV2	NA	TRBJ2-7	CASSDRTYEQYF	TGTGCCAGCAGCGACCGGACATACGAGCAGTACTTC
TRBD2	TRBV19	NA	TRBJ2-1	CASSVPSGRANEQFF	TGTGCCAGTAGTGTACCCAGCGGGAGGGCCAATGAGCAGTTCTTC
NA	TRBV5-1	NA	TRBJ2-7	CASSGTATYEQYF	TGCGCCAGCAGCGGGACGGCAACCTACGAGCAGTACTTC
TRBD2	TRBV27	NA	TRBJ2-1	CASRDGLAGNYNEQFF	TGTGCCAGCAGGGATGGACTAGCGGGGAACTACAATGAGCAGTTCTTC
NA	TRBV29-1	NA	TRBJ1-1	CSVETNTEAFF	TGCAGCGTTGAGACTAACACTGAAGCTTTCTTT